This T cell receptor (beta chain) was sequenced in a study of shared clonotypes between healthy human individuals. Study context: A couple of women and a few men aged 18 to 49 made up the donors.

CD45RO-negative CD8 cells positively selected for CCR7 made up the naive population, which excluded terminally differentiated effector memory CD45RA+ cells. The DNA input per sorted-subset replicate PCR was 200 ng, corresponding to 25,000 to 30,000 T cell genomes. The repertoire was sequenced with immunoSEQ multiplex PCR; TCRdb's copy has only in-frame clones and lacks some. There are about 700,000 clones in the sample; around 90% occur only once, and nearly 25% lies in the top ten. J gave up 4 bases and V 5 bases, and 12 bases lay outside the gene matches. Germline CDR1 SGHTA, CDR2 FQGNSA. The CDR3 is 17 residues long.

The V call is TRBV7-2, the J call TRBJ2-7; 12 positions agree with TRBD2. The sequence was obtained from a man aged 25 to 40 in good health. Sequenced sample: naive CD8+ T cells sorted from blood. CDR3 in amino acids: CASSRRTSGNVMYEQYF. In DNA form, the CDR3 reads TGTGCCAGCAGCCGGAGGACTAGCGGGAACGTTATGTACGAGCAGTACTTC.